The rows below give T cell receptor beta chains drawn from one sample of a study of CD8 T cells in ankylosing spondylitis. Using its own MiXCR run on the 5' RACE reads, TCRdb lists one record per CDR3 protein. The sample has 700,000 or so distinct CDR3 sequences; 15% to 20% are singletons. Sequencing was carried out using blood, either unsorted or a sorted T cell fraction (not recorded which). These receptor sequences come from a male donor with ankylosing spondylitis. The CDR3 runs from the conserved cysteine through the conserved F or W. D genes are given only for firm matches. Clone size is given for some rows only: seen once, a few or many times, or a class if the clone is expanded.

TRBD2 TRBJ2-5 TRBV4-2 16 . TGTGCCAGCAGCCAGGAACTAGCGGCGGATGGGGAGACCCAGTACTTC CASSQELAADGETQYF
. TRBJ1-1 TRBV4-2 14 . TGTGCCAGCAGCCAGGCAAAGGTGAGGATTGAAGCTTTCTTT CASSQAKVRIEAFF
TRBD2 TRBJ2-7 TRBV27 15 many TGTGCCAGCAGTTCGGGGACTAGCGGGAGTTACGAGCAGTACTTC CASSSGTSGSYEQYF
. TRBJ1-2 TRBV11-1 14 . TGTGCCAGCAGCTTCAACCGTCGGGGATATGGCTACACCTTC CASSFNRRGYGYTF
. TRBJ1-1 TRBV20-1 15 . TGCAGTGCTAACCTCAGACAGACGGCGTACACTGAAGCTTTCTTT CSANLRQTAYTEAFF
TRBD2 TRBJ2-4 TRBV6-2/TRBV6-3 18 . TGTGCCAGCAGTGGGACTAGCGGGAGGAAGTCGGGCAAAAACATTCAGTACTTC CASSGTSGRKSGKNIQYF
. TRBJ2-3 TRBV6-1 14 . TGTGCCAGCAGTGAAAGGTTGAGCACAGATACGCAGTATTTT CASSERLSTDTQYF
TRBD1 TRBJ2-7 TRBV12-3/TRBV12-4 14 few TGTGCCAGCAGTTCGCCGGACAGGGGGCACGAGCAGTACTTC CASSSPDRGHEQYF
. TRBJ2-3 TRBV7-9 15 . TGTGCCAGCAGCCCGCCGGGACTCCACACAGATACGCAGTATTTT CASSPPGLHTDTQYF
. TRBJ2-7 TRBV5-1 14 many TGCGCCAGCAGCACACAGGGTCCTCCCTACGAGCAGTACTTC CASSTQGPPYEQYF
. TRBJ2-1 TRBV5-1 13 . TGCGCCAGCAGCTTCGGGAGTAACAATGAGCAGTTCTTC CASSFGSNNEQFF
. TRBJ2-5 TRBV28 15 . TGTGCCACCTCAGTTTTTCCAGGGCCGGGAGAGACCCAGTACTTC CATSVFPGPGETQYF
. TRBJ2-7 TRBV4-3 16 few TGCGCCAGCAGCCAACACACAGGCAGGAGCTCCTACGAGCAGTACTTC CASSQHTGRSSYEQYF
. TRBJ2-5 TRBV29-1 13 . TGCAGCTTTCGAGGGACCTTATCGGAGACCCAGTACTTC CSFRGTLSETQYF
TRBD1 TRBJ2-7 TRBV7-9 13 . TGCGCCAGCAGCTTAGTCGGACAGGCCCTGCAGTACTTC CASSLVGQALQYF
TRBD1 TRBJ2-6 TRBV15 18 . TGTGCCACCAGAGATCGACAGGGAATCTACTCTGGGGCCAACGTCCTGACTTTC CATRDRQGIYSGANVLTF
TRBD2 TRBJ2-7 TRBV20-1 15 few TGCAGTGCTAGAGATACGGGACTAGGGGTCTACGAGCAGTACTTC CSARDTGLGVYEQYF
. TRBJ2-7 TRBV6-1 16 . TGTGCCAGCAGCCCCCGGGGTGATAGGTCGATCTACGAGCAGTACTTC CASSPRGDRSIYEQYF
. TRBJ2-3 TRBV12-3/TRBV12-4 13 . TGTGCCAGCAGTCCCCGCTACACAGATACGCAGTATTTT CASSPRYTDTQYF
. TRBJ2-1 TRBV7-8 17 many TGTGCCAGCAGCTTAGTGGGCGTAGGGGTTGCCCCGCATGAGCAGTTCTTC CASSLVGVGVAPHEQFF
TRBD2 TRBJ2-3 TRBV7-2 15 once TGTGCCAGCAGCGTGACTAGCCGGGCGGAAGATACGCAGTATTTT CASSVTSRAEDTQYF
. TRBJ2-1 TRBV9 15 few TGTGCCAGCAGCGTAGGGGAGTTACCCTACAATGAGCAGTTCTTC CASSVGELPYNEQFF
. TRBJ2-1 TRBV20-1 14 few TGCAGTGCTCCTCCGGGGAGCTCCTACAATGAGCAGTTCTTC CSAPPGSSYNEQFF
TRBD1 TRBJ2-1 TRBV5-1 15 few TGCGCCAGCAGACCTGGGACAGGCCCAGGGGATGAGCAGTTCTTC CASRPGTGPGDEQFF
. TRBJ1-2 TRBV5-1 14 many TGCGCCAGCAGCTTGGGGGGCAGCTCCTATGGCTACACCTTC CASSLGGSSYGYTF
. TRBJ2-7 TRBV20-1 11 . TGCAGTGCTATCTTCCGGGACGAGCAGTACTTC CSAIFRDEQYF
. TRBJ2-1 TRBV5-1 12 many TGCGCCAGCAGTCAAGTGGACAATGAGCAGTTCTTC CASSQVDNEQFF
. TRBJ2-5 TRBV12-5 18 . TGTGCTAGTGGTTCTGACAGTGGGGCCCTTTATCTACAAGAGACCCAGTACTTC CASGSDSGALYLQETQYF
. TRBJ1-5 TRBV12-3/TRBV12-4 13 . TGTGCCAGCAGCACAGGGTTCAATCAGCCCCAGCATTTT CASSTGFNQPQHF
TRBD1 TRBJ2-7 TRBV20-1 16 . TGCAGTGCTAAACCTCTCTTGGGACAGGGGGCCTACGAGCAGTACTTC CSAKPLLGQGAYEQYF
. TRBJ2-7 TRBV5-1 14 many TGCGCCAGCAGCTTGGTTTCCAGTTCCTACGAGCAGTACTTC CASSLVSSSYEQYF
. TRBJ2-7 TRBV6-6 13 few TGTGCCAGCAGTTTGAACCCGCGCGACGAGCAGTACTTC CASSLNPRDEQYF
. TRBJ2-5 TRBV29-1 15 . TGCAGTAGTGTGGAGGCAGGGCAGTACCAAGAGACCCAGTACTTC CSSVEAGQYQETQYF
. TRBJ1-1 TRBV29-1 14 many TGCAGCGTTGTAGTAGACCTCCGGGGCACTGAAGCTTTCTTT CSVVVDLRGTEAFF
. TRBJ2-5 TRBV20-1 10 few TGCAGTGCTAGAGTAGAGACCCAGTACTTC CSARVETQYF
TRBD2 TRBJ2-1 TRBV12-3/TRBV12-4 13 few TGTGCCAGCACGGGGGGGGCGGCGAATGAGCAGTTCTTC CASTGGAANEQFF
. TRBJ1-6 TRBV7-9 14 few TGTGCCAGCAGTTCAACAGGGCCTGGAACACCCCTCCACTTT CASSSTGPGTPLHF
. TRBJ2-1 TRBV29-1 14 . TGCAGCGTTGAAACGAGGACAGATTACAATGAGCAGTTCTTC CSVETRTDYNEQFF
. TRBJ2-2 TRBV14 15 . TGTGCCAGCAGCCTAGGACAGCGAAACACCGGGGAGCTGTTTTTT CASSLGQRNTGELFF
TRBD2 TRBJ2-5 TRBV7-2 14 . TGTGCCAGCAGCGTAGCGGGTCGGTTAGAGACCCAGTACTTC CASSVAGRLETQYF
. TRBJ2-5 TRBV5-4 13 . TGTGCCAGCAGCACAACAGGGAGGGAGACCCAGTACTTC CASSTTGRETQYF
. TRBJ2-1 TRBV5-1 16 . TGCGCCAGCAGCTTGGAATCTCTAGGCTCCTACAATGAGCAGTTCTTC CASSLESLGSYNEQFF
. TRBJ2-1 TRBV15 12 few TGTGCCACCAGCAGAGTGGGGTATGAGCAGTTCTTC CATSRVGYEQFF
TRBD1 TRBJ2-7 TRBV6-1 14 . TGTGCCAGCAGTGGCCGGGACAGGTCCCACGAGCAGTACTTC CASSGRDRSHEQYF
. TRBJ2-6 TRBV12-3/TRBV12-4 13 many TGTGCCAGCAGAAGATCTGGGGCCAACGTCCTGACTTTC CASRRSGANVLTF
. TRBJ1-3 TRBV2 12 . TGTGCCAGCAGCAGGGAAGGAAACACCATATATTTT CASSREGNTIYF
TRBD2 TRBJ2-7 TRBV5-6 13 few TGTGCCAGCAGCCCGTCTAGCGGTTACGAGCAGTACTTC CASSPSSGYEQYF
. TRBJ2-2 TRBV5-1 16 . TGCGCCAGCAGCTATTCAGGGTTACAGGACACCGGGGAGCTGTTTTTT CASSYSGLQDTGELFF
. TRBJ2-5 TRBV25-1 10 few TGTGCCAGCAGTGGCGGCTCCCAGTACTTC CASSGGSQYF
. TRBJ1-1 TRBV7-3 13 few TGTGCCAGCAGCCCCGACAACTCTCGTGAAGCTTTCTTT CASSPDNSREAFF
. TRBJ1-4 TRBV3-1 13 . TGTGCCAGCAGCCTGCAGGGTCAAGTTCGGCTGTTTTTT CASSLQGQVRLFF
. TRBJ2-1 TRBV5-5 14 . TGTGCCAGCAACCAACAGGGATCCTACAATGAGCAGTTCTTC CASNQQGSYNEQFF
. TRBJ2-7 TRBV7-9 14 few TGTGCCAGCAGCTTATGGCCCTCTATGTACGAGCAGTACTTC CASSLWPSMYEQYF
. TRBJ2-7 TRBV6-2/TRBV6-3 12 few TGTGCCAGCAGTCAGGGGAATAACGAGCAGTACTTC CASSQGNNEQYF
. TRBJ1-2 TRBV6-1 13 . TGTGCCAGCAGCGCAACGGGGGCCTCGGGCTACACCTTC CASSATGASGYTF